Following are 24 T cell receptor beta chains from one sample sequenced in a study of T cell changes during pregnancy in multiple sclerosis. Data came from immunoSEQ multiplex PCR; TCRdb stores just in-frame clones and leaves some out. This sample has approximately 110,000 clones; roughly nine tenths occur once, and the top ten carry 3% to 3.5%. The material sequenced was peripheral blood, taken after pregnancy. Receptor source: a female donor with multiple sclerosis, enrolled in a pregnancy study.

Here the CDR3 reads CAWSAGDYEQYF. CDR3 DNA sequence: TGTGCCTGGAGTGCGGGGGACTACGAGCAGTACTTC. The J gene is TRBJ2-7, the V gene TRBV30; weak D call: TRBD2 (6 bases). This CDR3 is built from 12 residues. The V and J ends lost 1 base and 3 bases respectively, with 7 bases between them. The V gene's germline CDR1 is GTSNPN and CDR2 SVGIG (reference sequence).

CDR3 nucleotide sequence: TGTGCCAGCAGCGCTCAAGGGACTAGCGGGGCACGCAATGAGCAGTTCTTC. Protein: CASSAQGTSGARNEQFF. The chain links TRBV9 to TRBJ2-1; 13 bases line up with TRBD2. The CDR3 totals 17 residues. Germline CDR1 reads SGDLS; CDR2 reads YYNGEE. Trimming cost V 3 bases and J 6 bases; bases outside gene matches: 9.

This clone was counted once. The CDR3 coding sequence is TGTGCCAGCAGCGTAGGGACAGGGGGGAGGCTAGATAATTCACCCCTCCACTTT. Translated, it gives CASSVGTGGRLDNSPLHF. The rearrangement joins TRBV9 to TRBJ1-6; 10 nucleotides align to TRBD1. The length of the CDR3 is 18 residues. Per the germline V gene, CDR1 is SGDLS and CDR2 is YYNGEE. V shed 0 bases, J shed 5 bases, and the junction held 8 bases outside the gene matches. The full variable domain, in which reference TRBV9 and TRBJ1-6 provide the parts outside the CDR3, is DSGVTQTPKHLITATGQRVTLRCSPRSGDLSVYWYQQSLDQGLQFLIQYYNGEERAKGNILERFSAQQFPDLHSELNLSSLELGDSALYFCASSVGTGGRLDNSPLHFGNGTRLTVT.

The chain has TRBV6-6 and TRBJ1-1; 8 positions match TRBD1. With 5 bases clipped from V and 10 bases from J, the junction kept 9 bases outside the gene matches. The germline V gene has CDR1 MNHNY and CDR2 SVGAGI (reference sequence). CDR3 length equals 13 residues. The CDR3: CASSTPNQGAAFF. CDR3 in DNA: TGTGCCAGCAGTACACCTAACCAGGGGGCAGCTTTCTTT.

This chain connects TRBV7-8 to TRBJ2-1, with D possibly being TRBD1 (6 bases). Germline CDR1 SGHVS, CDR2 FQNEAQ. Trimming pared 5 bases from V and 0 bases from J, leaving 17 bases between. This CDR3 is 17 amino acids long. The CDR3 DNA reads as TGTGCCAGCAGCCCTAGGCGACAGGCGAGCTCCTACAATGAGCAGTTCTTC. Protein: CASSPRRQASSYNEQFF.

CDR3 in amino acids: CASKTGLNTEAFF. The CDR3 nucleotides read TGTGCCTCAAAGACAGGGTTGAACACTGAAGCTTTCTTT. The V gene is TRBV6-1, the J gene TRBJ1-1; TRBD1 aligns across 7 bases. Germline loops: CDR1 MNHNS, CDR2 SASEGT. The CDR3 is 13 residues long. J gave up 0 bases and V 11 bases, and 6 bases lay outside the gene matches.

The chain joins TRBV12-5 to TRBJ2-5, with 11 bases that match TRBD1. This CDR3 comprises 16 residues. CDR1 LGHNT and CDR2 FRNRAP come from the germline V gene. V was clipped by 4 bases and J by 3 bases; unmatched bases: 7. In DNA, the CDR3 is TGTGCTAGTGGTTACACCGGGACAGGGGGTAAAGAGACCCAGTACTTC. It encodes CASGYTGTGGKETQYF.

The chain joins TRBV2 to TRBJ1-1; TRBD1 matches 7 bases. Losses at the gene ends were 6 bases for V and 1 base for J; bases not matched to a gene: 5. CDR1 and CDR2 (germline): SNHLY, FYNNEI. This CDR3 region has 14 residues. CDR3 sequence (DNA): TGTGCCAGCAGATCACGGACAGGGAACACTGAAGCTTTCTTT. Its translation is CASRSRTGNTEAFF.

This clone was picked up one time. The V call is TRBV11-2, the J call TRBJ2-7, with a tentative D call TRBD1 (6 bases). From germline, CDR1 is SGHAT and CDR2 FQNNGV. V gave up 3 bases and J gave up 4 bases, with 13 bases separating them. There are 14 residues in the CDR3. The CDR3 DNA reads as TGTGCCAGCAGCTTTGAACGACAGGTGTACGAGCAGTACTTC. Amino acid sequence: CASSFERQVYEQYF.

This CDR3 reads CASSYSGGRRQQYF. For the CDR3, the DNA is TGTGCCAGCAGCTATAGCGGGGGCCGCCGCCAGCAGTACTTC. The chain carries TRBV7-9 and TRBJ2-7, with 9 bases identical to TRBD2. The trim removed 4 bases at V and 8 bases at J, leaving 9 bases unmatched. Germline CDR1 SEHNR, CDR2 FQNEAQ (reference sequence). The CDR3 covers 14 residues. The full variable domain, with the rest looked up from reference TRBV7-9 and TRBJ2-7, is DTGVSQNPRHKITKRGQNVTFRCDPISEHNRLYWYRQTLGQGPEFLTYFQNEAQLEKSRLLSDRFSAERPKGSFSTLEIQRTEQGDSAMYLCASSYSGGRRQQYFGPGTRLTVT.

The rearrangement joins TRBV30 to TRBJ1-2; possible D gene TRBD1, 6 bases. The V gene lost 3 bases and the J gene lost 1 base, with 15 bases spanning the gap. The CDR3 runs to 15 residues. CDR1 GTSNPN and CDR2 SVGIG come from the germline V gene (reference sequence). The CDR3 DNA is TGTGCCTGGAGGATACAGGGCAAGGTTAACTATGGCTACACCTTC. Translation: CAWRIQGKVNYGYTF.

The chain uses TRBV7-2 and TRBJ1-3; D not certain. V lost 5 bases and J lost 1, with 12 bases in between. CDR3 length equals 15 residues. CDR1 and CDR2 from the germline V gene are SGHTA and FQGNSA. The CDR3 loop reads CASSPEISSGNTIYF. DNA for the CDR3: TGTGCCAGCAGCCCCGAGATATCGTCTGGAAACACCATATATTTT. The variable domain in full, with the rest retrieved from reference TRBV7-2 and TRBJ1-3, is GAGVSQSPSNKVTEKGKDVELRCDPISGHTALYWYRQSLGQGLEFLIYFQGNSAPDKSGLPSDRFSAERTGGSVSTLTIQRTQQEDSAVYLCASSPEISSGNTIYFGEGSWLTVV.

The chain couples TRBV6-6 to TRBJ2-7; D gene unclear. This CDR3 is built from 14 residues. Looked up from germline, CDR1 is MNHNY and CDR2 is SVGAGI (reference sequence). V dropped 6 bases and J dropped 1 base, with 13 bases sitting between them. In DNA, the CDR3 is TGTGCCAGCAGGCCCCGTTCCAGTTCCTACGAGCAGTACTTC. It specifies CASRPRSSSYEQYF.

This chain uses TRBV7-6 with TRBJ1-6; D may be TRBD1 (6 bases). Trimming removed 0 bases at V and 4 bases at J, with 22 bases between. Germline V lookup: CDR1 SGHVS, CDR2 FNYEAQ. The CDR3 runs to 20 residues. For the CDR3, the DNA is TGTGCCAGCAGCTTAGCACCTCAGGGGCCACACACAAAATATAATTCACCCCTCCACTTT. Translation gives CASSLAPQGPHTKYNSPLHF.

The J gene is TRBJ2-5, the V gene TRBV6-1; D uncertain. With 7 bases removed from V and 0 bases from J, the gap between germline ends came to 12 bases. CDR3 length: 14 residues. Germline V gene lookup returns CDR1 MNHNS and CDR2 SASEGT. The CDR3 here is CASTSLLYQETQYF. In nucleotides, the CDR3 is TGTGCCAGCACCTCACTCTTGTACCAAGAGACCCAGTACTTC.

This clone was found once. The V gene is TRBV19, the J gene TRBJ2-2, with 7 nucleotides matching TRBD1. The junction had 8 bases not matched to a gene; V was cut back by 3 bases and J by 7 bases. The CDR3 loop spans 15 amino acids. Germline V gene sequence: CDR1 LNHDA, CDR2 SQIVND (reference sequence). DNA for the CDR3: TGTGCCAGTAGTATTCAGGGGACAGTCATCGGGGAGCTGTTTTTT. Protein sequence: CASSIQGTVIGELFF.

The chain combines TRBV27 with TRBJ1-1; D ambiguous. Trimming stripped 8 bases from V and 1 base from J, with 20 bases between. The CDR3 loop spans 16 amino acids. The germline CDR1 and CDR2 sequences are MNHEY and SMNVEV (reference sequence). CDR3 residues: CASAPTLRLRNTEAFF. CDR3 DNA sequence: TGTGCCAGCGCCCCGACGTTGAGACTTAGGAACACTGAAGCTTTCTTT.

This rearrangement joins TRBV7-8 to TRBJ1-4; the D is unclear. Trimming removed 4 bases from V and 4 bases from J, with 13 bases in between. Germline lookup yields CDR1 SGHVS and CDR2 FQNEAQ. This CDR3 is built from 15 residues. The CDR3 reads CASSSAGGFNEKLFF. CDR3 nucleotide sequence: TGTGCCAGCAGCTCGGCAGGCGGGTTTAATGAAAAACTGTTTTTT. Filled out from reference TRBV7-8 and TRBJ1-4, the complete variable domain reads GAGVSQSPRYKVAKRGQDVALRCDPISGHVSLFWYQQALGQGPEFLTYFQNEAQLDKSGLPSDRFFAERPEGSVSTLKIQRTQQEDSAVYLCASSSAGGFNEKLFFGSGTQLSVL.

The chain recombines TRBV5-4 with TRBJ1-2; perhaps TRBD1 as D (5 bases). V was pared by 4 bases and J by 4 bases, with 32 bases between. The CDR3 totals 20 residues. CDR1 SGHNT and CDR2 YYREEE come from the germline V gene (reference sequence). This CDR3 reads CASSLRDSRTLALPVYGYTF. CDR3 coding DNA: TGTGCCAGCAGCCTTCGGGACTCCCGAACACTAGCTCTCCCGGTCTATGGCTACACCTTC.

CDR3 protein: CASSRDLQGAGSGNTIYF. CDR3 nucleotides: TGTGCCAGCAGCCGGGATCTACAGGGAGCCGGCTCTGGAAACACCATATATTTT. The J gene is TRBJ1-3, the V gene TRBV7-6, with D possibly TRBD1 on 6 matching bases. CDR1 and CDR2 from the germline V gene are SGHVS and FNYEAQ. This CDR3 spans 18 amino acids. Trimming cost V 5 bases and J 0 bases, with 20 bases left between them.

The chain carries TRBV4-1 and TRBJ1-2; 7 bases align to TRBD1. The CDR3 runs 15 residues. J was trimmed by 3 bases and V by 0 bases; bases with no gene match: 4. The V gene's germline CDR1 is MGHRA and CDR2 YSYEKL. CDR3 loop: CASSQDEGADYGYTF. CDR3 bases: TGCGCCAGCAGCCAAGACGAGGGGGCCGACTATGGCTACACCTTC.

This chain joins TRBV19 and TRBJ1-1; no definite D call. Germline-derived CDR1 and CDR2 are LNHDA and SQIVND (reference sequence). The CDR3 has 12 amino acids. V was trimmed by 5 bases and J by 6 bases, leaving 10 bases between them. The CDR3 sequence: CASSPSTPEAFF. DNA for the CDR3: TGTGCCAGTAGTCCCTCTACCCCTGAAGCTTTCTTT.

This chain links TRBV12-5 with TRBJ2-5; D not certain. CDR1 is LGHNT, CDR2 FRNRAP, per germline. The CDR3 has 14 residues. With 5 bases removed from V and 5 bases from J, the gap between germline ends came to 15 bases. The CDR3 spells CASGSRPGSETQYF. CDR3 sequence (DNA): TGTGCTAGTGGTAGCCGTCCAGGTTCGGAGACCCAGTACTTC.

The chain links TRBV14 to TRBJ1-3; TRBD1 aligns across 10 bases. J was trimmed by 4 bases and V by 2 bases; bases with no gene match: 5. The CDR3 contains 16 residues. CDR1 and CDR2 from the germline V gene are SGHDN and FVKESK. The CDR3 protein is CASSQRGQGGGNTIYF. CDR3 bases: TGTGCCAGCAGCCAAAGAGGACAGGGGGGAGGAAACACCATATATTTT.